The clone carrying this T cell receptor beta chain has just one count. Its antigen is not known. V dropped 3 bases and J dropped 5 bases, with 22 bases sitting between them. The CDR3 loop spans 17 amino acids. TCRdb re-called the RT-PCR reads with MiXCR, one entry per CDR3 protein. The sample lists 550,000 to 800,000 distinct CDR3 sequences, around 16% occurring once. This entry comes from a study of response to subunit inactivated influenza vaccine. Study-wide findings and caveats: Authors suggested few new T cells are recruited by each seasonal influenza vaccination.

This TCR was sampled from a man aged 50 to 60 who received an inactivated influenza vaccine. This chain uses TRBV12-3 or TRBV12-4 with TRBJ2-5, with D possibly TRBD1 on 5 matching bases. Sample: PBMCs from blood, taken roughly 12 days after vaccination. The CDR3 spells CASSFVLLMAGMETQYF. CDR3 coding DNA: TGTGCCAGCAGTTTCGTCCTACTGATGGCAGGGATGGAGACCCAGTACTTC.